These T cell receptor beta chains were read from a single sample in a study of response to subunit inactivated influenza vaccine. TCRdb passed the RT-PCR reads through MiXCR, listing each CDR3 protein once. This sample has about 700,000 distinct CDR3 sequences, with approximately 15% found just once. This specimen was PBMCs from blood, taken 14 to 15 days before vaccination. Every receptor here comes from a man aged 45 to 65 who received an inactivated influenza vaccine. Both conserved end residues are part of each CDR3. D genes are given only for firm matches. Size tells how often a clone was seen (once, few, many) or the class of an expanded clone, and some rows leave it out.

V gene: TRBV12-3/TRBV12-4; clone size: many; D gene: NA; J gene: TRBJ2-7; CDR3 length: 15; CDR3 protein: CASSFESAPTYEQYF; CDR3 DNA: TGTGCCAGCAGTTTTGAATCGGCCCCCACCTACGAGCAGTACTTC
V gene: TRBV29-1; clone size: NA; D gene: NA; J gene: TRBJ2-7; CDR3 length: 11; CDR3 protein: CSVEEYYEQYF; CDR3 DNA: TGCAGCGTTGAAGAGTACTACGAGCAGTACTTC
V gene: TRBV20-1; clone size: few; D gene: NA; J gene: TRBJ1-1; CDR3 length: 14; CDR3 protein: CSAGARDWDTEAFF; CDR3 DNA: TGCAGTGCTGGAGCAAGGGATTGGGACACTGAAGCTTTCTTT
V gene: TRBV9; clone size: NA; D gene: NA; J gene: TRBJ2-2; CDR3 length: 13; CDR3 protein: CASAQGVTGELFF; CDR3 DNA: TGTGCCAGCGCCCAGGGAGTTACCGGGGAGCTGTTTTTT
V gene: TRBV24-1; clone size: NA; D gene: TRBD1; J gene: TRBJ2-1; CDR3 length: 15; CDR3 protein: CATSDLGQGGNEQFF; CDR3 DNA: TGTGCCACCAGTGATTTGGGACAGGGGGGCAATGAGCAGTTCTTC
V gene: TRBV7-9; clone size: few; D gene: NA; J gene: TRBJ2-7; CDR3 length: 14; CDR3 protein: CASSWAGDDYEQYF; CDR3 DNA: TGTGCCAGCAGTTGGGCAGGGGATGATTACGAGCAGTACTTC
V gene: TRBV20-1; clone size: NA; D gene: TRBD2; J gene: TRBJ2-7; CDR3 length: 15; CDR3 protein: CSASGGTSGVYEQYF; CDR3 DNA: TGCAGTGCTAGTGGGGGGACTAGCGGGGTCTACGAGCAGTACTTC
V gene: TRBV20-1; clone size: NA; D gene: NA; J gene: TRBJ1-2; CDR3 length: 15; CDR3 protein: CSARDRTLLHYGYTF; CDR3 DNA: TGCAGTGCTAGAGATCGGACTTTACTTCACTATGGCTACACCTTC
V gene: TRBV20-1; clone size: few; D gene: NA; J gene: TRBJ1-5; CDR3 length: 14; CDR3 protein: CSASQGFGNQPQHF; CDR3 DNA: TGCAGTGCTAGTCAGGGGTTTGGCAATCAGCCCCAGCATTTT
V gene: TRBV5-1; clone size: many; D gene: TRBD1; J gene: TRBJ2-3; CDR3 length: 14; CDR3 protein: CASSRDRGTDTQYF; CDR3 DNA: TGCGCCAGCAGCAGGGACAGGGGAACAGATACGCAGTATTTT
V gene: TRBV20-1; clone size: NA; D gene: NA; J gene: TRBJ2-5; CDR3 length: 10; CDR3 protein: CSARKEIQYF; CDR3 DNA: TGCAGTGCTAGAAAAGAGATCCAGTACTTC
V gene: TRBV5-5; clone size: NA; D gene: NA; J gene: TRBJ1-5; CDR3 length: 14; CDR3 protein: CASSYTHSNQPQHF; CDR3 DNA: TGTGCCAGCAGTTATACACATAGCAATCAGCCCCAGCATTTT
V gene: TRBV7-2; clone size: many; D gene: NA; J gene: TRBJ2-7; CDR3 length: 14; CDR3 protein: CASSLARLSYEQYF; CDR3 DNA: TGTGCCAGCAGCTTAGCGCGACTCTCCTACGAGCAGTACTTC
V gene: TRBV15; clone size: few; D gene: TRBD1; J gene: TRBJ2-7; CDR3 length: 16; CDR3 protein: CATSSPGQGNSYEQYF; CDR3 DNA: TGTGCCACCAGCAGCCCAGGACAGGGGAACTCCTACGAGCAGTACTTC
V gene: TRBV5-1; clone size: few; D gene: NA; J gene: TRBJ2-7; CDR3 length: 15; CDR3 protein: CASSLAATARGEQYF; CDR3 DNA: TGCGCCAGCAGCTTGGCGGCGACAGCGCGAGGCGAGCAGTACTTC
V gene: TRBV7-2; clone size: NA; D gene: NA; J gene: TRBJ1-2; CDR3 length: 15; CDR3 protein: CASSSQAVKRRGYTF; CDR3 DNA: TGTGCCAGCAGCTCCCAGGCGGTGAAAAGGAGAGGCTACACCTTC
V gene: TRBV14; clone size: NA; D gene: TRBD2; J gene: TRBJ2-3; CDR3 length: 16; CDR3 protein: CTSSRIAGGSTDTQYF; CDR3 DNA: TGTACCAGCAGCCGCATAGCGGGAGGGTCAACAGATACGCAGTATTTT
V gene: TRBV18; clone size: NA; D gene: NA; J gene: TRBJ2-3; CDR3 length: 14; CDR3 protein: CASSPWGSTDTQYF; CDR3 DNA: TGTGCCAGCTCACCATGGGGTAGCACAGATACGCAGTATTTT
V gene: TRBV5-1; clone size: many; D gene: NA; J gene: TRBJ2-1; CDR3 length: 15; CDR3 protein: CASSSGQSSYNEQFF; CDR3 DNA: TGCGCCAGCAGCTCGGGACAAAGCTCCTACAATGAGCAGTTCTTC
V gene: TRBV24-1; clone size: many; D gene: NA; J gene: TRBJ2-5; CDR3 length: 15; CDR3 protein: CATSDLRLPPGTQYF; CDR3 DNA: TGTGCCACCAGTGATTTGCGACTCCCCCCGGGGACCCAGTACTTC
V gene: TRBV4-2; clone size: many; D gene: TRBD2; J gene: TRBJ2-1; CDR3 length: 16; CDR3 protein: CASSQAQRGISNEQFF; CDR3 DNA: TGTGCCAGCAGCCAGGCCCAGCGGGGTATCTCCAATGAGCAGTTCTTC
V gene: TRBV5-1; clone size: NA; D gene: NA; J gene: TRBJ2-1; CDR3 length: 13; CDR3 protein: CASSWRSVNEQFF; CDR3 DNA: TGCGCCAGCAGTTGGCGGTCCGTAAATGAGCAGTTCTTC
V gene: TRBV7-9; clone size: NA; D gene: NA; J gene: TRBJ2-1; CDR3 length: 12; CDR3 protein: CASTKGGREQFF; CDR3 DNA: TGTGCCAGCACCAAAGGAGGGCGGGAGCAGTTCTTC
V gene: TRBV5-5; clone size: many; D gene: NA; J gene: TRBJ1-4; CDR3 length: 15; CDR3 protein: CASSLKPSNNEKLFF; CDR3 DNA: TGTGCCAGCAGCTTGAAACCGAGCAACAATGAAAAACTGTTTTTT
V gene: TRBV20-1; clone size: many; D gene: NA; J gene: TRBJ2-1; CDR3 length: 14; CDR3 protein: CSARERGGPGEQFF; CDR3 DNA: TGCAGTGCTAGAGAGAGGGGGGGGCCTGGTGAGCAGTTCTTC
V gene: TRBV6-1; clone size: many; D gene: NA; J gene: TRBJ1-6; CDR3 length: 14; CDR3 protein: CASSDPGLNSPLHF; CDR3 DNA: TGTGCCAGCAGTGACCCAGGACTTAATTCACCCCTCCACTTT
V gene: TRBV19; clone size: NA; D gene: TRBD2; J gene: TRBJ2-3; CDR3 length: 15; CDR3 protein: CASSVWGGGTDTQYF; CDR3 DNA: TGTGCCAGTAGTGTCTGGGGGGGTGGCACAGATACGCAGTATTTT
V gene: TRBV5-1; clone size: once; D gene: TRBD1; J gene: TRBJ2-3; CDR3 length: 15; CDR3 protein: CASSARGQTTDTQYF; CDR3 DNA: TGCGCCAGCAGCGCCAGGGGACAGACCACAGATACGCAGTATTTT
V gene: TRBV7-9; clone size: NA; D gene: NA; J gene: TRBJ2-5; CDR3 length: 11; CDR3 protein: CASSNRGTQYF; CDR3 DNA: TGTGCCAGCAGCAACCGGGGAACCCAGTACTTC
V gene: TRBV4-2; clone size: few; D gene: TRBD2; J gene: TRBJ2-7; CDR3 length: 17; CDR3 protein: CASSQDLRLAGGGEQYF; CDR3 DNA: TGTGCCAGCAGCCAAGATCTGAGACTAGCGGGAGGTGGCGAGCAGTACTTC
V gene: TRBV18; clone size: few; D gene: NA; J gene: TRBJ1-1; CDR3 length: 14; CDR3 protein: CASSPPADRLRAFF; CDR3 DNA: TGTGCCAGCTCACCACCCGCCGACAGGTTGAGAGCTTTCTTT
V gene: TRBV2; clone size: many; D gene: NA; J gene: TRBJ2-6; CDR3 length: 15; CDR3 protein: CASSEWGNGANVLTF; CDR3 DNA: TGTGCCAGCAGTGAGTGGGGGAACGGGGCCAACGTCCTGACTTTC
V gene: TRBV12-3/TRBV12-4; clone size: NA; D gene: NA; J gene: TRBJ2-7; CDR3 length: 13; CDR3 protein: CASSLRLNYEQYF; CDR3 DNA: TGTGCCAGCAGTTTAAGGCTCAACTACGAGCAGTACTTC
V gene: TRBV11-2; clone size: few; D gene: TRBD2; J gene: TRBJ2-3; CDR3 length: 16; CDR3 protein: CASSLAGTSVLRSQYF; CDR3 DNA: TGTGCCAGCAGCTTAGCCGGGACTAGCGTCTTAAGATCGCAGTATTTT
V gene: TRBV24-1; clone size: few; D gene: NA; J gene: TRBJ2-3; CDR3 length: 15; CDR3 protein: CATSDTKRQPDTQYF; CDR3 DNA: TGTGCCACCAGTGATACCAAGAGACAGCCAGATACGCAGTATTTT
V gene: TRBV4-3; clone size: NA; D gene: NA; J gene: TRBJ2-3; CDR3 length: 17; CDR3 protein: CASSQDSGGTSTDTQYF; CDR3 DNA: TGCGCCAGCAGCCAAGATTCGGGTGGGACTAGCACAGATACGCAGTATTTT
V gene: TRBV12-3/TRBV12-4; clone size: NA; D gene: TRBD2; J gene: TRBJ2-3; CDR3 length: 14; CDR3 protein: CASYTSGSTDTQYF; CDR3 DNA: TGTGCCAGCTATACTAGCGGGAGTACAGATACGCAGTATTTT
V gene: TRBV11-2; clone size: NA; D gene: NA; J gene: TRBJ2-1; CDR3 length: 13; CDR3 protein: CASLGPQNNEQFF; CDR3 DNA: TGTGCCAGCCTGGGACCCCAGAACAATGAGCAGTTCTTC
V gene: TRBV2; clone size: NA; D gene: NA; J gene: TRBJ2-7; CDR3 length: 14; CDR3 protein: CASSVAAGSYEQYF; CDR3 DNA: TGTGCCAGCAGTGTTGCAGCGGGTTCCTACGAGCAGTACTTC
V gene: TRBV29-1; clone size: NA; D gene: NA; J gene: TRBJ1-1; CDR3 length: 13; CDR3 protein: CSVAGQRESEAFF; CDR3 DNA: TGCAGCGTTGCCGGACAGAGGGAATCTGAAGCTTTCTTT
V gene: TRBV6-1; clone size: few; D gene: TRBD1; J gene: TRBJ1-2; CDR3 length: 14; CDR3 protein: CASSLTGAGYGYTF; CDR3 DNA: TGTGCCAGCAGTCTGACAGGGGCGGGGTATGGCTACACCTTC
V gene: TRBV6-2/TRBV6-3; clone size: few; D gene: NA; J gene: TRBJ2-5; CDR3 length: 14; CDR3 protein: CASSAHQDQETQYF; CDR3 DNA: TGTGCCAGCAGCGCTCATCAGGACCAAGAGACCCAGTACTTC
V gene: TRBV5-5; clone size: NA; D gene: NA; J gene: TRBJ2-1; CDR3 length: 11; CDR3 protein: CASSFGQQQFF; CDR3 DNA: TGTGCCAGCAGCTTTGGACAGCAGCAGTTCTTC